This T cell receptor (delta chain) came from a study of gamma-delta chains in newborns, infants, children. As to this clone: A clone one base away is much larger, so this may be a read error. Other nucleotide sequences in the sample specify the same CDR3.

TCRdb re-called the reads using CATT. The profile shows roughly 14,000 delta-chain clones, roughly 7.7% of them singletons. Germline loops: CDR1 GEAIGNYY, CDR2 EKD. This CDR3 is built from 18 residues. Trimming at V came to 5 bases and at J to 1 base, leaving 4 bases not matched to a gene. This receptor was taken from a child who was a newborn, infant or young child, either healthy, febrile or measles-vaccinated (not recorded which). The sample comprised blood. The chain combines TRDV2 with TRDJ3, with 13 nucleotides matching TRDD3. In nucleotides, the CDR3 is TGTGCCTGTGGCACTGGGGGATACGGATCCTGGGACACCCGACAGATGTTTTTC. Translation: CACGTGGYGSWDTRQMFF.